These 32 T cell receptor beta chains share one sample of origin, sequenced in a study of T cell repertoires in cytomegalovirus infection. TCRdb passed the reads through MiXCR, listing each CDR3 protein once. The sample holds approximately 730,000 distinct CDR3 sequences; around 29% are singletons and the top ten take around 13%. Antigens for these TCRs are unknown. The sample here was cultured CD8+ T cells from PBMCs, taken from culture after CMV antigen stimulation. All receptors derive from a human donor in good health (CMV status not recorded). Some clones in this sample may be carry-over from other donors' samples.

This clonotype was recorded many times. The chain recombines TRBV6-1 with TRBJ2-7; TRBD2 agrees at 12 bases. This CDR3 is 15 amino acids long. CDR1 and CDR2 from the germline V gene are MNHNS and SASEGT. J was trimmed by 2 bases and V by 5 bases; bases with no gene match: 4. DNA of the CDR3: TGTGCCAGCAGTCTGCTAGCGGGGGGGCCCTACGAGCAGTACTTC. Protein product: CASSLLAGGPYEQYF.

This clonotype showed up just a few times. This chain joins TRBV6-2 or TRBV6-3 and TRBJ2-7; either TRBD1 or TRBD2 may supply D (5 bases each). Germline loops: CDR1 MNHEY, CDR2 SVGEGT. This CDR3 is 13 amino acids long. The CDR3 here is CASSYSTRGAPHV. CDR3 nucleotide sequence: TGTGCCAGCAGTTACTCGACCCGAGGGGCGCCTCACGTC.

This clonotype showed up just a few times. The V call is TRBV6-5, the J call TRBJ2-4; 7 bases align to TRBD1. Per germline, CDR1 MNHEY and CDR2 SVGAGI. CDR3 length: 15 amino acids. V shed 5 bases, J shed 3 bases, and the junction held 7 bases outside the gene matches. CDR3 sequence reads: CASSPSGGNKNIQYF. The CDR3 DNA follows: TGTGCCAGCAGTCCCTCAGGGGGTAACAAAAACATTCAGTACTTC.

The gene calls are TRBV12-3 or TRBV12-4 and TRBJ2-1; D gene ambiguous. The V end lost 2 bases, the J end lost 8 bases, and 7 bases lay between the germline ends. The CDR3 spans 12 residues. The CDR3 sequence is CASSLISYEQFF. The CDR3 DNA reads as TGTGCCAGCAGTTTAATATCATATGAGCAGTTCTTC.

This clonotype was picked up a small number of times. The CDR3 here is CASSLGSGNNEQFF. The CDR3 DNA is TGTGCCAGCAGCTTGGGCTCAGGGAACAATGAGCAGTTCTTC. The chain combines TRBV7-6 with TRBJ2-1, with a possible D match to TRBD1 (5 bases). This CDR3 region has 14 residues. The germline V and J ends were trimmed by 3 bases and 5 bases, with 11 bases remaining between them. Germline values: CDR1 SGHVS, CDR2 FNYEAQ.

This clonotype was detected a few times. The CDR3 reads CASSLGWTGRSTEAFF. CDR3 nucleotide sequence: TGTGCCAGCAGCTTAGGTTGGACAGGGCGAAGTACTGAAGCTTTCTTT. The chain employs TRBV7-9 and TRBJ1-1; 8 positions agree with TRBD1. Germline V gene sequence: CDR1 SEHNR, CDR2 FQNEAQ (reference sequence). V shed 1 base, J shed 5 bases, and the junction held 9 bases outside the gene matches. The CDR3 covers 16 residues.

This clonotype was observed a handful of times. The J gene is TRBJ2-7, the V gene TRBV20-1, with D maybe TRBD2 (5 bases). The CDR3 sequence is 14 residues long. V was shortened by 0 bases and J by 3 bases, with 12 bases between the two germline ends. Germline loops: CDR1 DFQATT, CDR2 SNEGSKA (reference sequence). The CDR3 DNA follows: TGCAGTGCTAGAGACCACGTTCGGGGCTACGAGCAGTACGTC. Its protein product is CSARDHVRGYEQYV.

The chain carries TRBV7-9 and TRBJ1-2; tentative D call: TRBD1 (6 bases). This CDR3 is built from 15 residues. CDR1 and CDR2 from the germline V gene are SEHNR and FQNEAQ (reference sequence). With 2 bases removed from V and 3 bases from J, the gap between germline ends came to 13 bases. The CDR3 DNA follows: TGTGCCAGCAGCTTATTCGGGGGGCCTGACTATGGCTACACCTTC. As protein: CASSLFGGPDYGYTF.

This clonotype was picked up many times. J is TRBJ2-6 and V is TRBV7-6, with D uncertain. The V gene's germline CDR1 is SGHVS and CDR2 FNYEAQ. CDR3 length: 17 amino acids. Trimming left V 1 base short and J 0 bases short, with 10 bases between. CDR3: CASSLGGRVSGANVLTF. The CDR3 DNA reads TGTGCCAGCAGCTTAGGGGGTAGGGTCTCTGGGGCCAACGTCCTGACTTTC.

This clonotype was seen more than once but under ten times. The chain combines TRBV27 with TRBJ1-1, with 9 bases matching TRBD1. In germline, CDR1 is MNHEY, CDR2 SMNVEV (reference sequence). V dropped 8 bases and J dropped 4; count of bases not matched to a gene: 17. CDR3 length: 17 residues. The DNA of the CDR3 is TGTGCCAGCTGCCACAGGGGGCCTACCAAAAGGGGCACTGAAGCTTTCTTT. It yields the protein CASCHRGPTKRGTEAFF.

This clonotype appeared a few times. The chain carries TRBV5-4 and TRBJ2-7; 8 nucleotides align to TRBD1. The CDR3 is 15 residues long. J lost 5 bases, V lost 4 bases, and 11 bases had no gene match. Germline loops: CDR1 SGHNT, CDR2 YYREEE (reference sequence). The CDR3 loop is CASSGGTGPPDEQYF. DNA for the CDR3: TGTGCCAGCAGCGGGGGGACAGGACCGCCTGACGAGCAGTACTTC.

V usage is TRBV20-1 and J usage is TRBJ1-6; 7 nucleotides agree with TRBD1. Trimming took 5 bases from V and 6 from J; bases not matched to a gene: 13. The CDR3 is made up of 16 amino acids. The germline V gene encodes CDR1 DFQATT and CDR2 SNEGSKA (reference sequence). CDR3 protein: CSAADSDRDFNSPLHF. The CDR3 nucleotides are TGCAGTGCTGCAGACTCTGACAGGGATTTTAATTCACCCCTCCACTTT.

The chain recombines TRBV4-1 with TRBJ2-1, with TRBD1 matching over 8 bases. This CDR3 has 18 amino acids. The trim removed 3 bases at V and 6 bases at J, leaving 16 bases unmatched. The germline V gene encodes CDR1 MGHRA and CDR2 YSYEKL. The CDR3 sequence: CASSHPMEGGQGGNEQFF. The CDR3 nucleotides read TGCGCCAGCAGCCACCCCATGGAGGGCGGACAGGGCGGCAATGAGCAGTTCTTC.

This clonotype has just a few counts. The V gene is TRBV10-3, the J gene TRBJ2-2, with 8 bases that match TRBD2. The CDR3 contains 15 residues. Germline V gene data show CDR1 as ENHRY and CDR2 as SYGVKD. Germline trimming cut 6 bases from V and 7 bases from J; bases unmatched to any gene: 10. Here the CDR3 DNA reads TGTGCCATCAGGGTCGAGTTAGCGGGGAACGGGGAGCTGTTTTTT. Encoded protein: CAIRVELAGNGELFF.

V is TRBV12-3 or TRBV12-4 and J is TRBJ1-1; a weak D match, TRBD1 (5 bases). The CDR3 is 13 residues long. Trimming shortened V by 3 bases and J by 3 bases, and 8 bases separated the two germline ends. This CDR3 reads CASSLWGYTEAFF. The CDR3 nucleotides read TGTGCCAGCAGTTTGTGGGGGTACACTGAAGCTTTCTTT.

The chain employs TRBV27 and TRBJ1-1; the D is unclear. Germline V CDR1 and CDR2: MNHEY, SMNVEV (reference sequence). Trimming took off 6 bases at V and 0 bases at J, with 14 bases between the two ends. The CDR3 runs to 15 residues. The CDR3 here is CASRPRVGVNTEAFF. CDR3 in DNA: TGTGCCAGCAGGCCAAGGGTTGGGGTGAACACTGAAGCTTTCTTT.

The rearrangement joins TRBV7-6 to TRBJ1-4, with TRBD1 as a possible D gene (5 bases). The CDR3 contains 16 residues. Germline CDR1 SGHVS, CDR2 FNYEAQ. V gave up 5 bases and J gave up 0 bases, with 13 bases separating them. The CDR3 sequence: CASSDREGSTNEKLFF. The CDR3 DNA follows: TGTGCCAGCAGCGATCGTGAGGGGTCAACTAATGAAAAACTGTTTTTT.

The chain couples TRBV27 to TRBJ1-1, with unresolved D. Germline V gene lookup returns CDR1 MNHEY and CDR2 SMNVEV (reference sequence). The V end was cut by 2 bases, the J end by 3 bases, with 10 bases between. CDR3 length: 14 amino acids. This CDR3 is CASSLVSNYTEAFF. DNA of the CDR3: TGTGCCAGCAGTTTAGTGAGCAACTACACTGAAGCTTTCTTT.

This clonotype has just a few counts. This chain connects TRBV12-5 to TRBJ2-1, with 9 bases fitting TRBD1. Looked up from germline, CDR1 is LGHNT and CDR2 is FRNRAP. This CDR3 region has 12 residues. J gave up 12 bases and V 7 bases, and 7 bases lay outside the gene matches. The CDR3 DNA reads as TGTGCTAGTGTTACAGGGGGCTTACTGCAGTTCTTC. It encodes CASVTGGLLQFF. Filled out from reference TRBV12-5 and TRBJ2-1, the complete variable domain reads DARVTQTPRHKVTEMGQEVTMRCQPILGHNTVFWYRQTMMQGLELLAYFRNRAPLDDSGMPKDRFSAEMPDATLATLKIQPSEPRDSAVYFCASVTGGLLQFFGPGTRLTVL.

The chain is built from TRBV11-2 and TRBJ2-3; D perhaps matches TRBD2 (7 bases). Deletions cut 5 bases from V and 2 bases from J, with 17 bases between. CDR1 SGHAT and CDR2 FQNNGV come from the germline V gene. The CDR3 has 16 amino acids. CDR3 coding DNA: TGTGCCAGCAGCCCAATCATCGGGGGGCCCACAGATACGCAGTATTTT. It encodes CASSPIIGGPTDTQYF.

The chain combines TRBV7-6 with TRBJ2-7; the match to TRBD1 covers 7 bases. The CDR3 extends over 13 amino acids. Looked up from germline, CDR1 is SGHVS and CDR2 is FNYEAQ. The junction had 2 bases not matched to a gene; V was cut back by 5 bases and J by 1 base. The CDR3 DNA reads TGTGCCAGCAGCCAGGGACAGTCCTACGAGCAGTACTTC. It yields the protein CASSQGQSYEQYF.

The V call is TRBV9, the J call TRBJ1-5, with D unresolved. V dropped 0 bases and J dropped 4 bases, with 11 bases sitting between them. This CDR3 is built from 15 residues. Germline V gene sequence: CDR1 SGDLS, CDR2 YYNGEE. CDR3 bases: TGTGCCAGCAGCGTAGGATCAGCGCTGAATCAGCCCCAGCATTTT. Protein sequence: CASSVGSALNQPQHF.

This clonotype came up many times. V gene TRBV7-8 combines with J gene TRBJ1-1; a weak D match, TRBD1 (6 bases). Germline assignment: CDR1 SGHVS and CDR2 FQNEAQ. This CDR3 has 14 amino acids. V lost 5 bases, J lost 0 bases, and 10 bases lay in between. The CDR3 DNA is TGTGCCAGCAGCCCAGGGGCGATGAACACTGAAGCTTTCTTT. Protein: CASSPGAMNTEAFF.

V and J are TRBV20-1 and TRBJ2-1; 7 bases line up with TRBD1. This CDR3 is 15 amino acids long. Germline CDR1 DFQATT, CDR2 SNEGSKA (reference sequence). V lost 2 bases and J lost 0; bases outside the gene matches: 4. The CDR3 reads CSARTDRSSYNEQFF. The CDR3 coding sequence is TGCAGTGCTAGAACGGACAGGAGCTCCTACAATGAGCAGTTCTTC.

This chain joins TRBV6-6 and TRBJ2-3; perhaps TRBD2 as D (7 bases). The CDR3 runs to 16 residues. Germline CDR1 reads MNHNY; CDR2 reads SVGAGI (reference sequence). Trimming cost V 1 base and J 2 bases, with 13 bases left between them. The CDR3: CASSYWGGASTDTQYF. The CDR3 DNA reads as TGTGCCAGCAGTTACTGGGGGGGCGCTTCCACAGATACGCAGTATTTT.

The rearrangement links TRBV19 to TRBJ1-1; no reliable D call. Germline CDR1 LNHDA, CDR2 SQIVND (reference sequence). The CDR3 spans 14 residues. V lost 5 bases to trimming and J lost 3 bases, with 13 bases between them. DNA of the CDR3: TGTGCCAGTAGTCCGGTCTCGGGGTACACTGAAGCTTTCTTT. Translation gives CASSPVSGYTEAFF.

This clonotype showed up just a few times. The rearrangement joins TRBV27 to TRBJ2-1; possibly TRBD1 for D (5 bases). V lost 5 bases, J lost 6 bases, and 11 bases lay in between. The CDR3 has 13 residues. The germline CDR1 and CDR2 sequences are MNHEY and SMNVEV (reference sequence). This CDR3 reads CASSMTRVNEQFF. CDR3 DNA sequence: TGTGCCAGCAGTATGACCAGGGTCAATGAGCAGTTCTTC.

CDR3 nucleotides: TGTGCCACCAGCATTACAGGGGGCCCAGCTTTCTTT. Amino acid sequence: CATSITGGPAFF. The J gene is TRBJ1-1, the V gene TRBV15; 9 bases fit TRBD1. Germline CDR1 reads LNHNV; CDR2 reads YYDKDF (reference sequence). The CDR3 has 12 amino acids. With V trimmed by 4 bases and J by 10 bases, 4 bases remained unmatched.

This clonotype was seen more than once but under ten times. The chain has TRBV7-9 and TRBJ2-5; either TRBD1 or TRBD2 may supply D (5 bases each). The V gene lost 4 bases and the J gene lost 4 bases, with 10 bases spanning the gap. This CDR3 has 13 residues. Germline CDR1 reads SEHNR; CDR2 reads FQNEAQ (reference sequence). This chain's CDR3 is CASSSGTVETQYF. The CDR3 nucleotides read TGTGCCAGCAGCTCCGGGACGGTAGAGACCCAGTACTTC. The complete variable domain, with remaining parts taken from reference TRBV7-9 and TRBJ2-5, reads DTGVSQNPRHKITKRGQNVTFRCDPISEHNRLYWYRQTLGQGPEFLTYFQNEAQLEKSRLLSDRFSAERPKGSFSTLEIQRTEQGDSAMYLCASSSGTVETQYFGPGTRLLVL.

The chain joins TRBV10-3 to TRBJ1-2; D might be TRBD1 (5 bases). The V and J ends lost 3 bases and 5 bases respectively, with 10 bases between them. Germline CDR1 reads ENHRY; CDR2 reads SYGVKD. The CDR3 loop spans 13 amino acids. The CDR3 region has the DNA TGTGCCATCAGTGACCCAGGGTGGTATGGCTACACCTTC. Its translation: CAISDPGWYGYTF.

The rearrangement uses TRBV7-3 and TRBJ1-1; a weak D match, TRBD1 (6 bases). The germline V gene has CDR1 SGHTA and CDR2 FQGTGA. V gave up 4 bases and J gave up 8 bases, with 11 bases separating them. The CDR3 loop spans 12 amino acids. The CDR3 sequence is CASSSGGGEAFF. The CDR3, as DNA: TGTGCCAGCAGCTCGGGGGGGGGCGAAGCTTTCTTT.

This clonotype came up many times. The rearrangement joins TRBV7-9 to TRBJ2-1, with unresolved D. This CDR3 spans 13 amino acids. Trimming pared 6 bases from V and 7 bases from J, leaving 13 bases between. Germline V gives CDR1 SEHNR, CDR2 FQNEAQ (reference sequence). The CDR3 loop is CASRAEKGNEQFF. The CDR3 coding sequence is TGTGCCAGCAGGGCGGAAAAGGGTAATGAGCAGTTCTTC.